Sequencing of this T cell receptor (beta chain) was carried out in a study of blood T cells in healthy people across ages. V lost 6 bases, J lost 0 bases, and 8 bases stayed unmatched. CDR3 size: 16 residues. The germline CDR1 and CDR2 sequences are ENHRY and SYGVKD. The authors ran a second PCR of 7 to 11 cycles using a sample-barcoded 5' primer and a J-beta primer mix. TCRdb called the 5' RACE reads again in MiXCR, with one record for every CDR3 protein. The sample includes 600,000 to 850,000 distinct CDR3 sequences, more than 20% of them seen just once. The sample also formed part of further work on T cells of mothers and their children. According to that study: Several children, together with their three healthy Caucasian mothers, made up the donors. Regardless of relatedness, pairs show thymic selection shaping TCR recombination output in a similar manner. Nobody spotted any persistent microchimeric T cell clones.

The receptor was isolated from a boy younger than 18 in good health. The V and J genes are TRBV10-3 and TRBJ2-3; 8 bases are shared with TRBD2. Sequenced input: blood. In DNA form, the CDR3 reads TGTGCCATCAGCCCCCCAGCGGGGGCTAGCACAGATACGCAGTATTTT. Amino acid sequence: CAISPPAGASTDTQYF.